A selection of T cell receptor beta chains follows, all from one sample in a study of blood T cells in healthy people across ages. TCRdb called the 5' RACE reads again in MiXCR, with one record for every CDR3 protein. The repertoire holds about 1,500,000 distinct CDR3 sequences, over 25% seen once, with around 7.7% in the top ten. The specimen was blood. The origin of the receptors is a woman aged 25 to 45 in good health. Each CDR3 is given with its conserved first and last residue. Fields, in order: V gene, J gene, CDR3 protein.

v_call: TRBV12-3/TRBV12-4
j_call: TRBJ1-1
cdr3_aa: CASSLRGMAFF

v_call: TRBV20-1
j_call: TRBJ2-7
cdr3_aa: CSALQRRTGVNEQYF

v_call: TRBV5-1
j_call: TRBJ1-2
cdr3_aa: CASSWTAGTSGGYTF

v_call: TRBV20-1
j_call: TRBJ1-1
cdr3_aa: CSARTGGDTEAFF

v_call: TRBV5-4
j_call: TRBJ1-1
cdr3_aa: CASSYPGGDTEAFF

v_call: TRBV7-9
j_call: TRBJ2-3
cdr3_aa: CAGSPQTRTSGSTDTQYF

v_call: TRBV2
j_call: TRBJ2-4
cdr3_aa: CASSRTGLVYEQYF

v_call: TRBV5-1
j_call: TRBJ2-1
cdr3_aa: CASSLNSGRDYNEQFF

v_call: TRBV4-2
j_call: TRBJ1-5
cdr3_aa: CASSQARGTSSNQPQHF

v_call: TRBV7-2
j_call: TRBJ2-7
cdr3_aa: CASWRDPVGEQYF

v_call: TRBV4-1
j_call: TRBJ2-3
cdr3_aa: CASSQEGYGTSVDTQYF

v_call: TRBV5-1
j_call: TRBJ2-1
cdr3_aa: CASRPPGQGRLDEQFF

v_call: TRBV20-1
j_call: TRBJ1-5
cdr3_aa: CSARGGEGVGDQPQHF

v_call: TRBV3-1
j_call: TRBJ1-2
cdr3_aa: CASSPSRNHGYTF

v_call: TRBV3-1
j_call: TRBJ2-4
cdr3_aa: CASSQEGGKNIQYF

v_call: TRBV29-1
j_call: TRBJ1-2
cdr3_aa: CSAYSPPTYTF

v_call: TRBV27
j_call: TRBJ2-1
cdr3_aa: CASSVGQGSNEQFF

v_call: TRBV15
j_call: TRBJ2-7
cdr3_aa: CATSRAPDRGSYEQYF

v_call: TRBV20-1
j_call: TRBJ2-6
cdr3_aa: CSAREGISGANVLTF

v_call: TRBV4-2
j_call: TRBJ2-5
cdr3_aa: CASSQDWTSGAQETQYF

v_call: TRBV2
j_call: TRBJ2-3
cdr3_aa: CASSEQGSDTQYF

v_call: TRBV20-1
j_call: TRBJ2-7
cdr3_aa: CSARDPRQATYEQYF

v_call: TRBV27
j_call: TRBJ1-4
cdr3_aa: CASSLIGGRGKLFF

v_call: TRBV2
j_call: TRBJ2-7
cdr3_aa: CACRRGRSYEQYF

v_call: TRBV10-3
j_call: TRBJ2-7
cdr3_aa: CAISGGTSEPYF

v_call: TRBV12-3/TRBV12-4
j_call: TRBJ1-2
cdr3_aa: CASSPSGWTYGYTF

v_call: TRBV12-3/TRBV12-4
j_call: TRBJ1-1
cdr3_aa: CASSWTATEAFF